A selection of T cell receptor beta chains follows, all from one sample in a study of CXCR3-negative and CXCR3-positive naive CD8 T cells. Reanalyzing the 5' RACE reads, TCRdb keeps one entry per CDR3 protein, without DNA. The table gives 100,000 to 150,000 distinct CDR3 sequences; the top ten clones make up around 0.27% of it. The sample taken for sequencing was naive CXCR3- CD8+ T cells from blood. The origin of the receptors is a human donor in good health. Some clones in this sample may be carry-over from other donors' samples. Both conserved end residues are part of each CDR3.

J gene: TRBJ2-5
V gene: TRBV7-9
CDR3 length: 13
CDR3 protein: CASTRREQETQYF

J gene: TRBJ2-3
V gene: TRBV29-1
CDR3 length: 15
CDR3 protein: CSVEDLRGDPDTQYF

J gene: TRBJ1-5
V gene: TRBV15
CDR3 length: 14
CDR3 protein: CATSRGPEVQPQHF

J gene: TRBJ2-1
V gene: TRBV12-3/TRBV12-4
CDR3 length: 13
CDR3 protein: CASLNPRTDEQFF

J gene: TRBJ2-3
V gene: TRBV7-6
CDR3 length: 17
CDR3 protein: CASSPNSILAATDTQYF

J gene: TRBJ2-3
V gene: TRBV4-2
CDR3 length: 15
CDR3 protein: CASSQETSGRNTQYF

J gene: TRBJ2-1
V gene: TRBV7-6
CDR3 length: 14
CDR3 protein: CASSPEGSGNEQFF

J gene: TRBJ2-7
V gene: TRBV11-2
CDR3 length: 15
CDR3 protein: CASSLVDASSYEQYF

J gene: TRBJ2-5
V gene: TRBV12-3/TRBV12-4
CDR3 length: 17
CDR3 protein: CASSGGTSGGDEETQYF

J gene: TRBJ2-5
V gene: TRBV6-2/TRBV6-3
CDR3 length: 13
CDR3 protein: CASSYQREETQYF

J gene: TRBJ2-1
V gene: TRBV28
CDR3 length: 17
CDR3 protein: CASSPVHRDRADNEQFF

J gene: TRBJ2-7
V gene: TRBV9
CDR3 length: 14
CDR3 protein: CASSPTGHVYEQYF

J gene: TRBJ2-7
V gene: TRBV28
CDR3 length: 13
CDR3 protein: CASSFGGVREQYF

J gene: TRBJ2-2
V gene: TRBV5-1
CDR3 length: 15
CDR3 protein: CASSGRRDLTGELFF

J gene: TRBJ2-4
V gene: TRBV12-3/TRBV12-4
CDR3 length: 13
CDR3 protein: CASTPDQGGIQYF

J gene: TRBJ2-3
V gene: TRBV29-1
CDR3 length: 16
CDR3 protein: CSVDKILQGGTDTQYF

J gene: TRBJ2-7
V gene: TRBV7-2
CDR3 length: 14
CDR3 protein: CASSWGLASYEQYF

J gene: TRBJ1-1
V gene: TRBV11-2
CDR3 length: 13
CDR3 protein: CASSLAMNTEAFF

J gene: TRBJ1-2
V gene: TRBV14
CDR3 length: 15
CDR3 protein: CASSPSGTVSYGYTF

J gene: TRBJ1-1
V gene: TRBV7-9
CDR3 length: 13
CDR3 protein: CASSPPLGNEAFF

J gene: TRBJ2-1
V gene: TRBV28
CDR3 length: 17
CDR3 protein: CASSLPPWLAGGNEQFF

J gene: TRBJ2-5
V gene: TRBV4-3
CDR3 length: 14
CDR3 protein: CASSQAGGGETQYF

J gene: TRBJ2-7
V gene: TRBV28
CDR3 length: 21
CDR3 protein: CASSFSAQLRTAGAVSYEQYF

J gene: TRBJ2-2
V gene: TRBV6-5
CDR3 length: 15
CDR3 protein: CASSLHSGSTGELFF

J gene: TRBJ1-5
V gene: TRBV12-3/TRBV12-4
CDR3 length: 14
CDR3 protein: CASSLVPSNQPQHF

J gene: TRBJ1-1
V gene: TRBV5-1
CDR3 length: 14
CDR3 protein: CASSWGATNTEAFF

J gene: TRBJ2-7
V gene: TRBV20-1
CDR3 length: 13
CDR3 protein: CSARGPTSYEQYF

J gene: TRBJ1-5
V gene: TRBV21-1
CDR3 length: 16
CDR3 protein: CASSKRGTGEVQPQHF

J gene: TRBJ2-1
V gene: TRBV6-5
CDR3 length: 17
CDR3 protein: CASSPTPGRVFGNEQFF

J gene: TRBJ2-1
V gene: TRBV7-7
CDR3 length: 19
CDR3 protein: CASSQGLAGGPSSYNEQFF

J gene: TRBJ2-4
V gene: TRBV4-1
CDR3 length: 17
CDR3 protein: CASSEGTRGRDGGIQYF

J gene: TRBJ2-1
V gene: TRBV29-1
CDR3 length: 14
CDR3 protein: CSVEGTGSYNEQFF

J gene: TRBJ1-2
V gene: TRBV29-1
CDR3 length: 14
CDR3 protein: CSVEEVNFNYGYTF

J gene: TRBJ2-7
V gene: TRBV5-6
CDR3 length: 15
CDR3 protein: CASSSIRVARYEQYF

J gene: TRBJ2-7
V gene: TRBV20-1
CDR3 length: 14
CDR3 protein: CSARDSGGVYEQYF

J gene: TRBJ2-2
V gene: TRBV14
CDR3 length: 16
CDR3 protein: CASSHTGTPNTGELFF

J gene: TRBJ1-5
V gene: TRBV12-5
CDR3 length: 13
CDR3 protein: CASKTGGKGPQHF

J gene: TRBJ2-1
V gene: TRBV29-1
CDR3 length: 12
CDR3 protein: CSVGSQYNEQFF

J gene: TRBJ2-4
V gene: TRBV20-1
CDR3 length: 15
CDR3 protein: CSARTPRGVQNIQYF

J gene: TRBJ2-5
V gene: TRBV7-9
CDR3 length: 13
CDR3 protein: CASSPGTSQTQYF

J gene: TRBJ1-2
V gene: TRBV12-3/TRBV12-4
CDR3 length: 14
CDR3 protein: CASSTGQGAYGYTF

J gene: TRBJ2-7
V gene: TRBV5-1
CDR3 length: 14
CDR3 protein: CASSLGDRSYEQYF

J gene: TRBJ2-1
V gene: TRBV29-1
CDR3 length: 14
CDR3 protein: CSIESGTAYNEQFF

J gene: TRBJ1-2
V gene: TRBV21-1
CDR3 length: 16
CDR3 protein: CASSKRRTGRIGGYTF

J gene: TRBJ2-1
V gene: TRBV7-3
CDR3 length: 14
CDR3 protein: CASSREEGINEQFF

J gene: TRBJ2-1
V gene: TRBV12-3/TRBV12-4
CDR3 length: 13
CDR3 protein: CASLEASYNEQFF

J gene: TRBJ2-1
V gene: TRBV19
CDR3 length: 19
CDR3 protein: CASSTGTGGWLAVYNEQFF

J gene: TRBJ1-3
V gene: TRBV19
CDR3 length: 18
CDR3 protein: CASSLSSWTDSEGNTIYF

J gene: TRBJ1-2
V gene: TRBV29-1
CDR3 length: 15
CDR3 protein: CSVPITGYSNYGYTF

J gene: TRBJ2-2
V gene: TRBV6-5
CDR3 length: 13
CDR3 protein: CASSYAGTGELFF

J gene: TRBJ1-5
V gene: TRBV7-9
CDR3 length: 17
CDR3 protein: CASSSNSGMENNQPQHF

J gene: TRBJ2-1
V gene: TRBV12-3/TRBV12-4
CDR3 length: 14
CDR3 protein: CASSSAGERARGFF

J gene: TRBJ2-2
V gene: TRBV29-1
CDR3 length: 13
CDR3 protein: CSAVGGGTGELFF

J gene: TRBJ2-7
V gene: TRBV4-1
CDR3 length: 15
CDR3 protein: CASSRTSGGSDEQYF

J gene: TRBJ2-7
V gene: TRBV11-2
CDR3 length: 16
CDR3 protein: CASSLELAGLSYEQYF

J gene: TRBJ2-7
V gene: TRBV28
CDR3 length: 14
CDR3 protein: CASTPPEDFSEQYF

J gene: TRBJ2-1
V gene: TRBV4-3
CDR3 length: 16
CDR3 protein: CASSQDWGGSYNEQFF

J gene: TRBJ1-6
V gene: TRBV12-3/TRBV12-4
CDR3 length: 15
CDR3 protein: CASRLSGSHNSPLHF

J gene: TRBJ2-5
V gene: TRBV12-3/TRBV12-4
CDR3 length: 13
CDR3 protein: CARSFWRTSGQDF